These T cell receptor beta chains were read from a single sample in a study of identical twins. TCRdb reprocessed the 5' RACE reads with MiXCR, giving one entry per CDR3 protein. The data hold around 250,000 distinct CDR3 sequences, with approximately 8.3% observed a single time. These data are also associated with another study on yellow fever vaccine responses in identical twins.

The material sequenced was CD8+ T cells sorted from blood. These receptors were collected from a woman in her late teens or twenties in good health. The CDR3 runs from the conserved cysteine through the conserved F or W. A D gene is named only where the DNA matches it firmly. A clone size is listed for some rows: how often the clone was seen (once, few, many), or a class if it is expanded.

TRBJ1-2	TRBV27	TRBD1	NA	CASSGEGTDYGYTF	TGTGCCAGCAGTGGTGAGGGGACAGACTATGGCTACACCTTC
TRBJ2-2	TRBV7-6	NA	NA	CASSLRVENTGELFF	TGTGCCAGCAGCTTACGGGTAGAGAACACCGGGGAGCTGTTTTTT
TRBJ2-1	TRBV11-1	TRBD2	NA	CASSSRTSGRYNEQFF	TGTGCCAGCAGCTCCCGGACTAGCGGGAGGTACAATGAGCAGTTCTTC
TRBJ2-3	TRBV7-2	TRBD2	NA	CASSSFTSGRMTDTQYF	TGTGCCAGCAGCTCGTTTACTAGCGGGAGGATGACAGATACGCAGTATTTT
TRBJ2-3	TRBV20-1	TRBD1	NA	CSASPSDRVATDTQYF	TGCAGTGCTAGTCCGTCAGACAGGGTGGCTACAGATACGCAGTATTTT
TRBJ1-1	TRBV7-6	NA	once	CASSLTWGAEAFF	TGTGCCAGCAGCTTAACGTGGGGTGCTGAAGCTTTCTTT
TRBJ1-2	TRBV27	NA	NA	CASSFQGNYGYTF	TGTGCCAGCAGTTTTCAGGGGAACTATGGCTACACCTTC
TRBJ2-7	TRBV5-1	NA	many	CASSHQKNYEQYF	TGCGCCAGCAGCCACCAGAAGAACTACGAGCAGTACTTC
TRBJ2-5	TRBV27	NA	NA	CASSLTVKETQYF	TGTGCCAGCAGTCTGACAGTAAAAGAGACCCAGTACTTC
TRBJ2-7	TRBV10-3	NA	NA	CAISESERTEQYF	TGTGCCATCAGTGAGTCGGAAAGAACCGAACAGTACTTC
TRBJ2-5	TRBV7-9	NA	many	CASSVRAETQYF	TGTGCCAGCAGTGTCAGGGCGGAGACCCAGTACTTC
TRBJ2-7	TRBV5-1	NA	NA	CASSRGSGPPAPSYEQYF	TGCGCCAGCAGCCGGGGATCCGGGCCGCCCGCGCCCTCCTACGAGCAGTACTTC
TRBJ2-3	TRBV3-1	NA	many	CASSQDPKRASTDTQYF	TGTGCCAGCAGCCAGGATCCCAAGAGGGCGAGCACAGATACGCAGTATTTT
TRBJ1-1	TRBV12-3/TRBV12-4	NA	many	CASSWTSEDTEAFF	TGTGCCAGCAGTTGGACATCCGAGGACACTGAAGCTTTCTTT
TRBJ2-7	TRBV6-2/TRBV6-3	TRBD2	NA	CASSPPSGVSYEQYF	TGTGCCAGCAGCCCTCCTAGCGGGGTCTCCTACGAGCAGTACTTC
TRBJ1-6	TRBV10-3	NA	many	CAISEERGNVDSPLHF	TGTGCCATCAGTGAAGAAAGGGGGAATGTAGACTCACCCCTCCACTTT
TRBJ2-2	TRBV3-1	TRBD2	few	CASSPSGGHGELFF	TGTGCCAGCAGCCCAAGCGGGGGGCACGGGGAGCTGTTTTTT
TRBJ2-2	TRBV28	NA	few	CASTGNRGNTGELFF	TGTGCCAGCACCGGGAACCGGGGTAACACCGGGGAGCTGTTTTTT
TRBJ2-5	TRBV5-1	TRBD2	few	CASSLGGGAQETQYF	TGCGCCAGCAGCTTAGGCGGGGGGGCACAAGAGACCCAGTACTTC
TRBJ2-5	TRBV4-3	NA	NA	CASSQDQLPETQYF	TGCGCCAGCAGCCAAGATCAACTCCCGGAGACCCAGTACTTC
TRBJ1-1	TRBV6-1	NA	few	CASSEQGTNTEAFF	TGTGCCAGCAGCGAACAGGGCACGAACACTGAAGCTTTCTTT
TRBJ2-1	TRBV28	TRBD2	few	CASSSLAGGGYNEQFF	TGTGCCAGCAGTTCCCTAGCGGGGGGGGGCTACAATGAGCAGTTCTTC
TRBJ2-7	TRBV12-3/TRBV12-4	NA	few	CASSTSHATDSAFEQYF	TGTGCCAGCAGTACCTCACATGCTACAGACTCTGCGTTCGAGCAGTACTTC
TRBJ2-6	TRBV4-3	NA	NA	CASSPARISGANVLTF	TGCGCCAGCAGTCCCGCCCGGATCTCTGGGGCCAACGTCCTGACTTTC
TRBJ2-7	TRBV29-1	NA	NA	CSVQVLPYEQYF	TGCAGCGTTCAAGTACTCCCCTACGAGCAGTACTTC
TRBJ2-5	TRBV7-8	NA	few	CASSPLLGGAQETQYF	TGTGCCAGCAGTCCCCTCCTGGGGGGGGCCCAAGAGACCCAGTACTTC
TRBJ2-7	TRBV15	NA	NA	CATSTGLDWYEQYF	TGTGCCACCAGCACAGGGCTGGACTGGTACGAGCAGTACTTC
TRBJ2-1	TRBV4-3	TRBD2	NA	CASSQDKTSGPYNEQFF	TGCGCCAGCAGCCAAGATAAAACTAGCGGGCCCTACAATGAGCAGTTCTTC
TRBJ2-1	TRBV6-2/TRBV6-3	NA	NA	CASSLTFVYNEQFF	TGTGCCAGCAGCCTCACATTCGTATACAATGAGCAGTTCTTC
TRBJ2-1	TRBV5-1	NA	few	CASSLANSYNEQFF	TGCGCCAGCAGCTTGGCGAACAGCTACAATGAGCAGTTCTTC
TRBJ2-1	TRBV7-8	NA	few	CASSLEPSYNEQFF	TGTGCCAGCAGCTTAGAACCTAGCTACAATGAGCAGTTCTTC